These T cell receptor beta chains were read from a single sample in a study of cytomegalovirus exposure and HLA in healthy donors. Using immunoSEQ multiplex PCR, the repertoire was profiled, and TCRdb retains in-frame clones only, with some absent. Found here are 60,000 to 70,000 clones, around four fifths of them singletons; the top ten hold about 4.1%. Sequencing was carried out using PBMCs. The receptors were gathered from a woman between 25 and 40 years old in good health and CMV-seronegative. CDR3s include the opening cysteine and the closing phenylalanine or tryptophan. The order of the fields is V gene, D gene, J gene, clone size, CDR3 DNA, CDR3 protein. The D gene is left open where the match is weak. Not all rows give a size; the values are once, few, many and, for expanded clones, a class.

TRBV4-1	TRBD2	TRBJ2-7	NA	TGCGCCAGCAGCCAACCGACTAGCGGGGGAGACAAGCAGTACTTC	CASSQPTSGGDKQYF
TRBV30	TRBD1	TRBJ1-5	NA	TGTGCCTGGGACAGGGACGGAAATTTTCCCCAGCATTTT	CAWDRDGNFPQHF
TRBV27	NA	TRBJ2-3	NA	TGTGCGTTGGGGGGGCCCACAGATACGCAGTATTTT	CALGGPTDTQYF
TRBV27	TRBD2	TRBJ2-5	NA	TGTGCCAGCAGCTTCGGGGGGGAGACCCAGTACTTC	CASSFGGETQYF
TRBV18	NA	TRBJ2-5	NA	TGTGCCAGCTCACCACAGGGTCGGGGGGAGACCCAGTACTTC	CASSPQGRGETQYF
TRBV7-8	NA	TRBJ1-3	NA	TGTGCCAGCAGCTTAACAGGATCTGGAAACACCATATATTTT	CASSLTGSGNTIYF
TRBV6-1	NA	TRBJ1-1	NA	TGTGCCAGCGGGGCGGGGGTGGAGGGCACTGAAGCTTTCTTT	CASGAGVEGTEAFF
TRBV29-1	NA	TRBJ2-1	NA	TGCAGCGTGACCGATTATGGGGGGAGCTCCTACAATGAGCAGTTCTTC	CSVTDYGGSSYNEQFF
TRBV6-1	NA	TRBJ2-6	NA	TGTGCCAGCAGTGAACAGGGATCCGGGGCCAACGTCCTGACTTTC	CASSEQGSGANVLTF
TRBV30	NA	TRBJ1-2	NA	TGTGCCTGGAGTGATCCGCGGGGAGGGTTTTCTAACTATGGCTACACCTTC	CAWSDPRGGFSNYGYTF
TRBV5-1	TRBD1	TRBJ1-2	NA	TGCGCCAGCAGCTGGGGGACAGGGGGTGTCTATGGCTACACCTTC	CASSWGTGGVYGYTF
TRBV6-5	NA	TRBJ1-1	NA	TGTGCCAGCAGTAAAACGGGACTATTGAACACTGAAGCTTTCTTT	CASSKTGLLNTEAFF
TRBV10-3	NA	TRBJ1-4	NA	TGTGCCATCAGTGTGGGCGGGGGATTTAATGAAAAACTGTTTTTT	CAISVGGGFNEKLFF
TRBV6-1	NA	TRBJ1-1	once	TGTGCCAGCAGTGTCTGGACACCCCAACGGAACACTGAAGCTTTCTTT	CASSVWTPQRNTEAFF
TRBV30	NA	TRBJ1-3	NA	TGTGCCTGGAGCCGAGGAGTGCACTCTGGAAACACCATATATTTT	CAWSRGVHSGNTIYF
TRBV25-1	NA	TRBJ2-2	NA	TGTGCCAGCAGGGGCGGGGAAACGGACACCGGGGAGCTGTTTTTT	CASRGGETDTGELFF
TRBV11-2	NA	TRBJ1-1	NA	TGTGCCAGCAGCCTCGGGTACGAAGCTTTCTTT	CASSLGYEAFF
TRBV6-5	TRBD1	TRBJ1-2	NA	TGTGCCAGCAGTCCCGACAGGGGCTATGGCTACACCTTC	CASSPDRGYGYTF